A single sample is the source of the 15 T cell receptor beta chains below, sequenced in a study of blood T cells in healthy people across ages. Next came a second PCR, run for about 6 to 11 cycles, which used a sample-barcoded 5' primer along with a J-beta primer mix. MiXCR, run by TCRdb on the 5' RACE reads, gives a single entry per CDR3 protein. The table includes approximately 1,700,000 distinct CDR3 sequences, roughly 43% detected once. The sample comprised blood. Source of these receptors: a human donor in good health.

This chain joins TRBV7-3 and TRBJ2-7, with a possible D match to TRBD1 (6 bases). This CDR3 has 15 amino acids. The germline V gene has CDR1 SGHTA and CDR2 FQGTGA. Trimming left V 5 bases short and J 3 bases short, with 17 bases between. CDR3 sequence reads: CASSQHTYRVYEQYF. The CDR3 DNA reads TGTGCCAGCAGCCAACATACTTACAGGGTCTACGAGCAGTACTTC. Variable domain in full (rest from reference TRBV7-3 and TRBJ2-7): GAGVSQTPSNKVTEKGKYVELRCDPISGHTALYWYRQSLGQGPEFLIYFQGTGAADDSGLPNDRFFAVRPEGSVSTLKIQRTERGDSAVYLCASSQHTYRVYEQYFGPGTRLTVT.

The chain joins TRBV10-2 to TRBJ1-5; D remains unclear. From germline, CDR1 is WSHSY and CDR2 SAAADI. The length of the CDR3 is 13 residues. In nucleotides, the CDR3 is TGCACATCCCCGTGGCAGGTCCCGCAGCCCCAGCATTTT. Protein product: CTSPWQVPQPQHF.

The V and J genes are TRBV18 and TRBJ2-1, with 7 bases aligning to TRBD1. Losses at the gene ends were 3 bases for V and 3 bases for J; bases not matched to a gene: 5. This CDR3 is 15 amino acids long. Germline V gene data show CDR1 as KGHSH and CDR2 as LQKENI. In nucleotides, the CDR3 is TGTGCCAGCTCACCGGAGGCAGGGGGCTACAATGAGCAGTTCTTC. It specifies CASSPEAGGYNEQFF. The full variable domain, its missing parts supplied by reference TRBV18 and TRBJ2-1, is NAGVMQNPRHLVRRRGQEARLRCSPMKGHSHVYWYRQLPEEGLKFMVYLQKENIIDESGMPKERFSAEFPKEGPSILRIQQVVRGDSAAYFCASSPEAGGYNEQFFGPGTRLTVL.

The V call is TRBV5-4, the J call TRBJ1-4; D remains ambiguous. Germline V gives CDR1 SGHNT, CDR2 YYREEE (reference sequence). V gave up 8 bases and J gave up 8 bases, with 19 bases separating them. The CDR3 is made up of 14 amino acids. Written as DNA, the CDR3 is TGTGCCAGTAGCCTACCCGGGATTGAGGAAAAACTGTTTTTT. Translation: CASSLPGIEEKLFF.

The J gene is TRBJ2-1, the V gene TRBV6-6, with D possibly TRBD2 on 5 matching bases. Germline assignment: CDR1 MNHNY and CDR2 SVGAGI (reference sequence). V shed 11 bases and J shed 6 bases, with 29 bases lying between them. This CDR3 comprises 17 residues. CDR3 nucleotide sequence: TGTGCCTCCAAAACCGGGCTGAGGGCGAAGATAAGCAATGAGCAGTTCTTC. Translation: CASKTGLRAKISNEQFF.

A note on this clonotype: A much larger clone is a single base away; this may be a read error. The chain employs TRBV10-3 and TRBJ2-7; 7 positions agree with TRBD1. This CDR3 has 14 residues. Germline CDR1 ENHRY, CDR2 SYGVKD. The CDR3 sequence: CAIREYGQAYEQYF. CDR3 in DNA: TGTGCCATCAGGGAGTACGGACAGGCCTACGAGCAGTACTTC.

The genes are TRBV5-1 and TRBJ2-5; D might be TRBD2 (5 bases). The V and J ends lost 4 bases and 3 bases respectively, with 16 bases between them. The CDR3 length is 15 residues. Looked up from germline, CDR1 is SGHRS and CDR2 is YFSETQ. CDR3 DNA: TGCGCCAGCAGCCTCCGGTCGGCTAGCAAAGAGACCCAGTACTTC. It yields the protein CASSLRSASKETQYF.

The rearrangement uses TRBV7-8 and TRBJ1-5; D possibly matches TRBD1 or TRBD2 (5 bases each). With the DNA end fitting TRBJ2-3 better, the J assignment may be wrong. The CDR3 contains 16 residues. Germline V gene sequence: CDR1 SGHVS, CDR2 FQNEAQ. CDR3 DNA sequence: TGTGCCAGCAGCTTAGGGCCCTTCGAGGGGCATCAGCCCCAGTATTTT. It translates to CASSLGPFEGHQPQYF.

A remark on this clonotype: One base away lies a much larger clone, so this may be a sequencing read error. The chain carries TRBV10-3 and TRBJ2-6; D gene uncertain. The germline V gene encodes CDR1 ENHRY and CDR2 SYGVKD. The CDR3 contains 14 residues. CDR3 protein: CASSDAQGANVLTF. CDR3 nucleotide sequence: TGTGCCAGCAGTGACGCCCAGGGGGCCAACGTCCTGACTTTC.

V is TRBV11-1 and J is TRBJ2-7; 8 bases fit TRBD1. The DNA end favors TRBJ2-5, so the J call may be wrong. CDR1 is SGHAT, CDR2 FQDESV, per germline (reference sequence). There are 17 residues in the CDR3. The CDR3 DNA reads as TGTGCCAGCAGCTTATATGCAGGGGGCTCGGTGGGAGAGACCCAGTACTTC. Translating gives CASSLYAGGSVGETQYF.

V gene TRBV11-2 combines with J gene TRBJ2-1; 11 nucleotides line up with TRBD2. Per the germline V gene, CDR1 is SGHAT and CDR2 is FQNNGV. The CDR3 is 16 amino acids. Trimming cost V 8 bases and J 4 bases; bases outside gene matches: 10. CDR3 bases: TGTGCCAGCGCGGGGCTAGCGGGGGGAAAATACAATGAGCAGTTCTTC. Its protein is CASAGLAGGKYNEQFF.

The genes are TRBV15 and TRBJ2-1; TRBD2 aligns across 9 bases. Looked up from germline, CDR1 is LNHNV and CDR2 is YYDKDF (reference sequence). This CDR3 is built from 14 residues. Trimming at V came to 0 bases and at J to 11 bases, leaving 5 bases not matched to a gene. The chain's CDR3 is CATSRDRLAGKQFF. In DNA, the CDR3 is TGTGCCACCAGCAGAGATCGGCTAGCGGGGAAGCAGTTCTTC.

This clonotype was detected only a few times. J is TRBJ2-7 and V is TRBV7-9; possible D gene TRBD1, 6 bases. Germline CDR1 reads SEHNR; CDR2 reads FQNEAQ (reference sequence). The length of the CDR3 is 18 residues. The V end was cut by 5 bases, the J end by 3 bases, with 26 bases between. CDR3 region: CASSPGTQRVAGIYEQYF. CDR3 DNA: TGTGCCAGCAGCCCCGGGACACAAAGGGTGGCTGGTATCTACGAGCAGTACTTC.

In this sample, this clonotype turned up a few times. The rearrangement links TRBV20-1 to TRBJ1-2, with D maybe TRBD1 (5 bases). The CDR3 runs 12 residues. CDR1 and CDR2 (germline): DFQATT, SNEGSKA (reference sequence). V gave up 7 bases and J gave up 1 base, with 10 bases separating them. CDR3 amino acids: CSDETDNYGYTF. The CDR3, as DNA: TGCAGTGATGAGACAGATAACTATGGCTACACCTTC.

The rearrangement uses TRBV9 and TRBJ1-2; tentatively, D is TRBD1 (5 bases). From germline, CDR1 is SGDLS and CDR2 YYNGEE. The CDR3 totals 15 residues. V lost 3 bases and J lost 3, with 15 bases in between. CDR3 DNA sequence: TGTGCCAGCAGCGGTGGGGACCGATCATACTATGGCTACACCTTC. Translated, it gives CASSGGDRSYYGYTF.